This T cell receptor (beta chain) was retrieved from a study of OX40 agonist ivuxolimab in advanced cancers. Study at large: Patients were infused with ivuxolimab every 2 weeks at 0.01 to 10 mg/kg. Partial responses were achieved by three patients, of whom one had hepatocellular carcinoma and two had cutaneous melanoma. Study results and caveats: Part of the nonresponder group also had normalized T-cell clonal expansion that was low.

Libraries were prepared by immunoSEQ multiplex PCR; TCRdb keeps only in-frame clonotypes and omits some of them. There are 50,000 to 70,000 clones in the sample; about 91% occur only once, and roughly 0.45% lies in the top ten. To note about this clone: Its antigen remains unidentified.

The CDR3 consists of 15 residues. The germline V gene encodes CDR1 LNHDA and CDR2 SQIVND (reference sequence). V lost 1 base to trimming and J lost 7 bases; unmatched junction nucleotides: 6. Specimen: CD4+ or CD8+ T cells sorted from blood, collected in a trial of the OX40 agonist ivuxolimab. V gene TRBV19 combines with J gene TRBJ1-5; 8 bases match TRBD1. The sequence was collected from an adult with an advanced solid tumor such as melanoma, head and neck, liver or kidney cancer. Written as DNA, the CDR3 is TGTGCCAGTAGTATAGGGACAGGGAGGGCGCAGCCCCAGCATTTT. This translates into CASSIGTGRAQPQHF. The full variable domain, rest sourced from reference TRBV19 and TRBJ1-5, is DGGITQSPKYLFRKEGQNVTLSCEQNLNHDAMYWYRQDPGQGLRLIYYSQIVNDFQKGDIAEGYSVSREKKESFPLTVTSAQKNPTAFYLCASSIGTGRAQPQHFGDGTRLSIL.